These 21 T cell receptor beta chains were sequenced from one sample in a study of cytomegalovirus exposure and HLA in healthy donors. PCR employed 60 Vbeta and 13 Jbeta primers. The assay was immunoSEQ multiplex PCR, and TCRdb's table has in-frame clones only and misses some. The data contain roughly 71,000 clones, 60% to 75% of them singletons. Sequencing input: PBMCs. Receptor source: a man aged 40-55 years in good health and CMV-seropositive.

The CDR3 nucleotides read TGTGCCAGCAGCTTAGCGGGGGCAGGCGAGACCCAGTACTTC. This gives the protein CASSLAGAGETQYF. The V gene is TRBV7-2, the J gene TRBJ2-5; D might be TRBD1 (6 bases). There are 14 residues in the CDR3. Trimming took off 0 bases at V and 5 bases at J, with 10 bases between the two ends. From germline, CDR1 is SGHTA and CDR2 FQGNSA.

The chain joins TRBV4-3 to TRBJ1-2, with 9 bases that match TRBD1. CDR1 is LGHNA and CDR2 is YSLEER in the germline V gene. The length of the CDR3 is 18 residues. Trimming took 2 bases from V and 4 from J; bases not matched to a gene: 14. This chain's CDR3 is CASSQTITGGQRVYGYTF. In DNA form, the CDR3 reads TGCGCCAGCAGCCAAACCATTACAGGGGGCCAGAGAGTCTATGGCTACACCTTC.

V and J are TRBV6-6 and TRBJ2-2; a possible D gene is TRBD1 (5 bases). The ends were cut back, 6 bases at V and 0 bases at J, with 11 bases in the middle. The CDR3 is made up of 15 amino acids. The V gene's germline CDR1 is MNHNY and CDR2 SVGAGI (reference sequence). Written as DNA, the CDR3 is TGTGCCAGCAGCAGGGTCAGTACGAACACCGGGGAGCTGTTTTTT. The encoded protein is CASSRVSTNTGELFF.

The V and J genes are TRBV5-5 and TRBJ2-1; D might be TRBD1 (6 bases). This CDR3 contains 16 residues. The germline CDR1 and CDR2 sequences are SGHKS and YYEKEE (reference sequence). The ends were cut back, 1 base at V and 2 bases at J, with 13 bases in the middle. Here the CDR3 DNA reads TGTGCCAGCAGCTTGTATACAGGGCCCCCCTACAATGAGCAGTTCTTC. This translates into CASSLYTGPPYNEQFF.

The chain employs TRBV7-6 and TRBJ2-2, with D possibly being TRBD2 (6 bases). CDR1 is SGHVS and CDR2 is FNYEAQ in the germline V gene. The ends were cut back, 6 bases at V and 7 bases at J, with 27 bases in the middle. The CDR3 is 18 residues long. CDR3: CASRSLGGFSPNGGELFF. The CDR3 DNA reads as TGTGCCAGCAGATCCCTTGGGGGGTTTAGCCCGAATGGCGGGGAGCTGTTTTTT. Looking up the rest from reference TRBV7-6 and TRBJ2-2 gives the full variable domain: GAGVSQSPRYKVTKRGQDVALRCDPISGHVSLYWYRQALGQGPEFLTYFNYEAQQDKSGLPNDRFSAERPEGSISTLTIQRTEQRDSAMYRCASRSLGGFSPNGGELFFGEGSRLTVL.

This clone appeared a single time. The J gene is TRBJ1-1, the V gene TRBV7-8; TRBD1 is a possible D gene (5 bases). Germline loops: CDR1 SGHVS, CDR2 FQNEAQ. The CDR3 is made up of 15 amino acids. The V end lost 4 bases, the J end lost 4 bases, and 16 bases lay between the germline ends. The CDR3 reads CASSSSQAGGTEAFF. The CDR3, as DNA: TGTGCCAGCAGCTCTTCCCAGGCGGGGGGCACTGAAGCTTTCTTT.

The CDR3 DNA follows: TGTGCCAGCAGCGCCGGGACAGGGGGTAACTATGGCTACACCTTC. Protein product: CASSAGTGGNYGYTF. V gene TRBV9 combines with J gene TRBJ1-2, with 11 bases aligning to TRBD1. Germline CDR1 SGDLS, CDR2 YYNGEE. The CDR3 is 15 amino acids. V gave up 3 bases and J gave up 1 base; unmatched junction bases: 2.

The rearrangement uses TRBV7-9 and TRBJ2-2, with 9 bases lining up with TRBD2. This CDR3 has 17 amino acids. Trimming at V came to 1 base and at J to 5 bases, leaving 8 bases not matched to a gene. Germline V lookup: CDR1 SEHNR, CDR2 FQNEAQ (reference sequence). The CDR3 reads CASSLGIAGAVTGELFF. The CDR3 DNA reads as TGTGCCAGCAGCTTAGGGATAGCGGGGGCCGTTACCGGGGAGCTGTTTTTT. Drawing the rest from reference TRBV7-9 and TRBJ2-2, the complete variable domain is DTGVSQNPRHKITKRGQNVTFRCDPISEHNRLYWYRQTLGQGPEFLTYFQNEAQLEKSRLLSDRFSAERPKGSFSTLEIQRTEQGDSAMYLCASSLGIAGAVTGELFFGEGSRLTVL.

The V and J genes are TRBV9 and TRBJ2-3, with 12 positions matching TRBD2. The CDR3 has 16 amino acids. Germline CDR1 and CDR2: SGDLS and YYNGEE. V was pared by 4 bases and J by 0 bases, with 3 bases of the junction left unmatched. The CDR3 region has the DNA TGTGCCAGCAGCCGGACTAGCGGGGAGAGCACAGATACGCAGTATTTT. As protein: CASSRTSGESTDTQYF.

This rearrangement joins TRBV7-2 to TRBJ1-2; D is undetermined. This CDR3 comprises 15 residues. Trimming shortened V by 3 bases and J by 6 bases, and 17 bases separated the two germline ends. The germline V gene encodes CDR1 SGHTA and CDR2 FQGNSA. The CDR3 bases are TGTGCCAGCAGCTTCCCCGGACTCGGGAGCGATGGCTACACCTTC. Protein: CASSFPGLGSDGYTF.

The V gene is TRBV19, the J gene TRBJ1-5; D ambiguous. Per germline, CDR1 LNHDA and CDR2 SQIVND (reference sequence). V lost 6 bases to trimming and J lost 6 bases, with 12 bases between them. The CDR3 has 13 amino acids. The CDR3 bases are TGTGCCAGTAGCCTCCCGGTAGCTCAGCCCCAGCATTTT. Protein: CASSLPVAQPQHF.

The chain has TRBV9 and TRBJ2-2; 8 nucleotides agree with TRBD2. Germline V gene lookup returns CDR1 SGDLS and CDR2 YYNGEE. CDR3 length: 20 residues. The V gene end was trimmed by 4 bases and the J gene end by 0 bases; junction bases not matched to a gene: 17. The CDR3 sequence is CASSPPWDKRGPSNTGELFF. The DNA for the CDR3 is TGTGCCAGCAGCCCGCCTTGGGATAAGCGGGGGCCATCGAACACCGGGGAGCTGTTTTTT.

The chain is built from TRBV5-1 and TRBJ1-5, with TRBD1 as a possible D gene (5 bases). Trimming cost V 3 bases and J 5 bases, with 12 bases left between them. This CDR3 has 14 residues. Germline loops: CDR1 SGHRS, CDR2 YFSETQ. The CDR3 reads CASSSVGGDQPQHF. The CDR3 region has the DNA TGCGCCAGCAGCTCTGTGGGGGGGGATCAGCCCCAGCATTTT.

This chain links TRBV28 with TRBJ2-5; no clear D gene. The end of the DNA fits TRBJ2-7 better, so the J call may be wrong. The CDR3 runs to 11 residues. The germline V gene encodes CDR1 MDHEN and CDR2 SYDVKM. This CDR3 is CASSLFYEQYF. CDR3 nucleotides: TGTGCCAGCAGTTTGTTCTACGAGCAGTACTTC.

The chain employs TRBV28 and TRBJ1-1, with D perhaps matching TRBD1 (5 bases). Germline-derived CDR1 and CDR2 are MDHEN and SYDVKM. The CDR3 covers 19 residues. V was cut by 7 bases and J by 1 base, with 28 bases left in between. Written as DNA, the CDR3 is TGTGCCAGCACCTTGGGGGGGTGGGGACGAGGGGCGAAGAACACTGAAGCTTTCTTT. It is translated as CASTLGGWGRGAKNTEAFF. Full variable domain (outside the CDR3, taken from reference TRBV28 and TRBJ1-1): DVKVTQSSRYLVKRTGEKVFLECVQDMDHENMFWYRQDPGLGLRLIYFSYDVKMKEKGDIPEGYSVSREKKERFSLILESASTNQTSMYLCASTLGGWGRGAKNTEAFFGQGTRLTVV.

The V gene is TRBV30, the J gene TRBJ2-5, with TRBD1 as a possible D gene (5 bases). Matching the DNA end better, TRBJ2-7 makes the J call doubtful. The CDR3 is 12 amino acids. CDR1 is GTSNPN, CDR2 SVGIG, per germline (reference sequence). In DNA, the CDR3 is TGTGCTTTGACAGTGAGCTCCTACGAGCAGTACTTC. Translating gives CALTVSSYEQYF.

This clone was recorded a few times. The chain has TRBV6-4 and TRBJ1-5, with a possible D match to TRBD1 (6 bases). The germline gives CDR1 MRHNA, CDR2 SNTAGT. This CDR3 is built from 13 residues. Trimming stripped 4 bases from V and 5 bases from J, with 9 bases between. DNA for the CDR3: TGTGCCAGCAGTGCGGACAGCGATCAGCCCCAGCATTTT. This translates into CASSADSDQPQHF.

This clone was counted between two and nine times. The V and J genes are TRBV28 and TRBJ2-3; no definite D call. This CDR3 comprises 14 residues. V was shortened by 1 base and J by 0 bases, with 5 bases between the two germline ends. Germline V gene data show CDR1 as MDHEN and CDR2 as SYDVKM. The CDR3 protein is CASSLSGSTDTQYF. In DNA, the CDR3 is TGTGCCAGCAGTTTATCGGGTAGCACAGATACGCAGTATTTT.

The CDR3 is CASSAQRGGSEQFF. CDR3 in DNA: TGTGCCAGCAGTGCTCAGCGGGGGGGAAGTGAGCAGTTCTTC. V is TRBV2 and J is TRBJ2-1; 10 bases are shared with TRBD2. J was trimmed by 9 bases and V by 4 bases; bases with no gene match: 6. Germline loops: CDR1 SNHLY, CDR2 FYNNEI. There are 14 residues in the CDR3.

The chain links TRBV7-2 to TRBJ1-5; 10 bases are a match to TRBD1. Per the germline V gene, CDR1 is SGHTA and CDR2 is FQGNSA. Trimming took 2 bases from V and 1 from J; bases not matched to a gene: 5. The CDR3 has 17 amino acids. In nucleotides, the CDR3 is TGTGCCAGCAGCTTATTGGGGACAGGGGTAAGCAATCAGCCCCAGCATTTT. Translating gives CASSLLGTGVSNQPQHF.

The J gene is TRBJ2-3, the V gene TRBV5-1, with TRBD1 identical over 7 bases. The CDR3 has 12 amino acids. Germline loops: CDR1 SGHRS, CDR2 YFSETQ. V was pared by 4 bases and J by 8 bases, with 4 bases of the junction left unmatched. CDR3 sequence: CASSEPGGTQYF. For the CDR3, the DNA is TGCGCCAGCAGCGAGCCAGGGGGTACGCAGTATTTT.